These 31 T cell receptor beta chains share one sample of origin, sequenced in a study of low-dose radiotherapy and immunotherapy resistance in tumors. cDNA synthesis used a TRAV/TRBV-specific primer set for both chains. The authors ran 15 to 25 PCR cycles to amplify TCRs with a constant-region primer and V-primer adapter. TCRdb reprocessed the reads via MiXCR and lists one record per CDR3 protein. Of 15,000 to 20,000 distinct CDR3 sequences detected, approximately 63% appear once; the ten largest clones hold around 5.9%. Receptors originate from a human donor with advanced metastatic prostate, ovarian, gallbladder or colorectal cancer (not recorded which). This table probably holds off-target reads from a library built for another chain.

This rearrangement joins TRBV7-9 to TRBJ2-2, with 11 bases identical to TRBD1. The germline V gene has CDR1 SEHNR and CDR2 FQNEAQ (reference sequence). The CDR3 contains 14 residues. The trim removed 8 bases at V and 6 bases at J, leaving 5 bases unmatched. The CDR3 reads CASLGQGGSGELFF. In DNA form, the CDR3 reads TGTGCCAGCCTGGGACAGGGGGGCTCCGGGGAGCTGTTTTTT. Using reference TRBV7-9 and TRBJ2-2 for the parts outside the CDR3, the full variable domain is DTGVSQNPRHKITKRGQNVTFRCDPISEHNRLYWYRQTLGQGPEFLTYFQNEAQLEKSRLLSDRFSAERPKGSFSTLEIQRTEQGDSAMYLCASLGQGGSGELFFGEGSRLTVL.

The J gene is TRBJ1-1, the V gene TRBV4-3, with 9 positions matching TRBD1. The ends lost 2 bases at V and 4 bases at J; junction bases unmatched: 5. This CDR3 spans 15 amino acids. The germline V gene encodes CDR1 LGHNA and CDR2 YSLEER. In nucleotides, the CDR3 is TGCGCCAGCAGCCAAAACCCGGACAGGGGCACTGAAGCTTTCTTT. Residues: CASSQNPDRGTEAFF.

The DNA of the CDR3 is TGTGCCAGCAGCCACCAGGGGAACACTGAAGCTTTCTTT. Translation: CASSHQGNTEAFF. This sequence joins TRBV6-1 and TRBJ1-1, with a weak D call TRBD1 (5 bases). V dropped 6 bases and J dropped 1 base, with 9 bases sitting between them. The CDR3 contains 13 residues. Germline lookup yields CDR1 MNHNS and CDR2 SASEGT.

The rearrangement joins TRBV9 to TRBJ2-3; tentative D call: TRBD2 (6 bases). With 0 bases removed from V and 2 bases from J, the gap between germline ends came to 10 bases. The germline V gene has CDR1 SGDLS and CDR2 YYNGEE. This CDR3 spans 15 amino acids. The CDR3 loop is CASSVGASATDTQYF. Written as DNA, the CDR3 is TGTGCCAGCAGCGTAGGGGCTAGCGCCACAGATACGCAGTATTTT.

This sequence joins TRBV9 and TRBJ2-1; TRBD2 aligns across 11 bases. Germline values: CDR1 SGDLS, CDR2 YYNGEE. Germline trimming cut 2 bases from V and 5 bases from J; bases unmatched to any gene: 3. This CDR3 is built from 15 residues. The chain's CDR3 is CASSVTSGIDNEQFF. CDR3 DNA: TGTGCCAGCAGCGTGACTAGCGGGATAGACAATGAGCAGTTCTTC.

This sequence joins TRBV18 and TRBJ1-2, with a possible D match to TRBD1 (6 bases). The CDR3 extends over 14 amino acids. Trimming stripped 6 bases from V and 5 bases from J, with 16 bases between. In germline, CDR1 is KGHSH, CDR2 LQKENI. The CDR3 DNA reads TGTGCCAGCTCTCCTCCCTTAGGGACATATGGCTACACCTTC. The encoded protein is CASSPPLGTYGYTF.

The rearrangement uses TRBV5-6 and TRBJ2-3; maybe TRBD2 (6 bases). The germline V and J ends were trimmed by 2 bases and 9 bases, with 13 bases remaining between them. Germline CDR1 and CDR2: SGHDT and YYEEEE. The CDR3 runs to 13 residues. The CDR3 DNA is TGTGCCAGCAGCTTTCCCGACAGCGGGACGCAGTATTTT. The encoded protein is CASSFPDSGTQYF.

This chain joins TRBV14 and TRBJ2-1, with unresolved D. CDR3 length equals 16 residues. V was shortened by 3 bases and J by 8 bases, with 20 bases between the two germline ends. Germline V gene data show CDR1 as SGHDN and CDR2 as FVKESK. The CDR3 DNA reads as TGTGCCAGCAGCCAGTGGTTGTTTAGTTCCGGCGATGAGCAGTTCTTC. It yields the protein CASSQWLFSSGDEQFF.

The V call is TRBV15, the J call TRBJ2-7; D is uncertain. CDR3 size: 13 residues. CDR1 LNHNV and CDR2 YYDKDF come from the germline V gene (reference sequence). The V end lost 8 bases, the J end lost 5 bases, and 16 bases lay between the germline ends. Here the CDR3 reads CATAGTPGDEQYF. The DNA for the CDR3 is TGTGCCACCGCCGGCACTCCTGGGGACGAGCAGTACTTC.

V and J are TRBV5-1 and TRBJ1-2; 7 bases match TRBD1. The V and J ends lost 4 bases and 4 bases, in that order; junction bases with no gene match: 4. CDR1 and CDR2 from the germline V gene are SGHRS and YFSETQ. The CDR3 totals 13 residues. The CDR3 loop is CASSRDSGYGYTF. The CDR3 DNA is TGCGCCAGCAGCCGGGACAGTGGCTATGGCTACACCTTC. The full variable domain, completed using reference TRBV5-1 and TRBJ1-2, is KAGVTQTPRYLIKTRGQQVTLSCSPISGHRSVSWYQQTPGQGLQFLFEYFSETQRNKGNFPGRFSGRQFSNSRSEMNVSTLELGDSALYLCASSRDSGYGYTFGSGTRLTVV.

The chain combines TRBV19 with TRBJ1-6; TRBD1 is a possible D gene (5 bases). The V gene lost 9 bases and the J gene lost 8 bases, with 14 bases spanning the gap. CDR3 length: 13 residues. Germline V CDR1 and CDR2: LNHDA, SQIVND (reference sequence). The DNA of the CDR3 is TGTGCCAGCAGGGTGAATTGGGATTCACCCCTCCACTTT. This sequence encodes CASRVNWDSPLHF.

This clonotype was seen a handful of times. This CDR3 is CASSIGTVSNYDGYTF. Written as DNA, the CDR3 is TGCGCCAGCAGCATAGGGACAGTGTCTAACTATGATGGCTACACCTTC. This sequence joins TRBV5-1 and TRBJ1-2, with 7 bases fitting TRBD1. The V and J ends lost 4 bases and 6 bases, in that order; junction bases with no gene match: 15. The CDR3 covers 16 residues. The germline V gene has CDR1 SGHRS and CDR2 YFSETQ.

On this clonotype itself: At one end, the junction sequence differs from germline, possibly due to a read error. The CDR3 coding sequence is TGTGCCAGAAGCTCCCATGGGGCCGGGACTAGCACAGATACGCAGTATTTT. Its translation: CARSSHGAGTSTDTQYF. The chain combines TRBV11-2 with TRBJ2-3; D perhaps matches TRBD2 (6 bases). The CDR3 contains 17 residues. Germline values: CDR1 SGHAT, CDR2 FQNNGV.

The chain has TRBV5-1 and TRBJ1-3; D unresolved. V gave up 0 bases and J gave up 0 bases, with 10 bases separating them. The CDR3 extends over 16 amino acids. Germline V lookup: CDR1 SGHRS, CDR2 YFSETQ. This chain's CDR3 is CASSLDSPSSGNTIYF. The CDR3 DNA reads TGCGCCAGCAGCTTGGACAGTCCCAGCTCTGGAAACACCATATATTTT. Full variable domain (missing parts from reference TRBV5-1 and TRBJ1-3): KAGVTQTPRYLIKTRGQQVTLSCSPISGHRSVSWYQQTPGQGLQFLFEYFSETQRNKGNFPGRFSGRQFSNSRSEMNVSTLELGDSALYLCASSLDSPSSGNTIYFGEGSWLTVV.

The chain couples TRBV20-1 to TRBJ1-5; 7 bases fit TRBD1. The junction had 9 bases not matched to a gene; V was cut back by 6 bases and J by 4 bases. CDR3 length: 14 amino acids. In germline, CDR1 is DFQATT, CDR2 SNEGSKA (reference sequence). The CDR3 loop reads CSAPRTGRNQPQHF. The CDR3 DNA is TGCAGTGCGCCAAGGACAGGTCGGAATCAGCCCCAGCATTTT.

V gene TRBV10-1 combines with J gene TRBJ1-5; D uncertain. Germline CDR1 reads WNHNN; CDR2 reads SYGVQD (reference sequence). This CDR3 has 13 residues. Trimming took off 6 bases at V and 7 bases at J, with 13 bases between the two ends. The CDR3 reads CASSESLQQPQHF. The CDR3, as DNA: TGCGCCAGCAGCGAATCTTTACAGCAGCCCCAGCATTTT.

The V call is TRBV5-1, the J call TRBJ1-1, with D perhaps TRBD1 (5 bases). The V gene's germline CDR1 is SGHRS and CDR2 YFSETQ. The CDR3 spans 14 residues. Trimming left V 0 bases short and J 2 bases short, with 8 bases between. The CDR3: CASSLETANTEAFF. CDR3 coding DNA: TGCGCCAGCAGCTTGGAGACAGCCAACACTGAAGCTTTCTTT.

The chain recombines TRBV18 with TRBJ2-1, with D tentatively TRBD2 (7 bases). CDR3 length: 15 residues. Per the germline V gene, CDR1 is KGHSH and CDR2 is LQKENI. The V end was cut by 6 bases, the J end by 8 bases, with 20 bases between. The CDR3 loop is CASSRPAGASDEQFF. CDR3 DNA: TGTGCCAGCTCCCGGCCCGCGGGGGCCTCGGATGAGCAGTTCTTC.

The chain joins TRBV2 to TRBJ2-1; TRBD2 might be the D (5 bases). Trimming pared 6 bases from V and 0 bases from J, leaving 12 bases between. This CDR3 has 15 residues. The germline V gene encodes CDR1 SNHLY and CDR2 FYNNEI. Here the CDR3 reads CASRGRMGSYNEQFF. CDR3 nucleotides: TGTGCCAGCAGGGGGAGAATGGGCTCCTACAATGAGCAGTTCTTC.

This chain connects TRBV19 to TRBJ2-3, with D maybe TRBD2 (6 bases). Trimming pared 2 bases from V and 7 bases from J, leaving 13 bases between. CDR3 size: 14 residues. Germline assignment: CDR1 LNHDA and CDR2 SQIVND (reference sequence). This CDR3 reads CASSISGGRNTQYF. CDR3 bases: TGTGCCAGTAGTATATCCGGGGGACGAAATACGCAGTATTTT.

The CDR3 spells CASSRTGGTQYF. The CDR3 nucleotides are TGTGCCAGCAGCAGAACAGGGGGCACCCAGTACTTC. The chain links TRBV7-2 to TRBJ2-5, with 9 bases identical to TRBD1. The CDR3 is 12 residues long. Trimming cost V 5 bases and J 8 bases; bases outside gene matches: 3. CDR1 is SGHTA and CDR2 is FQGNSA in the germline V gene. Drawing the rest from reference TRBV7-2 and TRBJ2-5, the complete variable domain is GAGVSQSPSNKVTEKGKDVELRCDPISGHTALYWYRQSLGQGLEFLIYFQGNSAPDKSGLPSDRFSAERTGGSVSTLTIQRTQQEDSAVYLCASSRTGGTQYFGPGTRLLVL.

This sequence joins TRBV5-8 and TRBJ2-3; tentatively, D is TRBD2 (6 bases). Germline V gene sequence: CDR1 SGHTS, CDR2 YDEGEE. The CDR3 consists of 14 residues. V gave up 4 bases and J gave up 1 base, with 10 bases separating them. The CDR3 DNA follows: TGTGCCAGCAGCCGATCGGGGGGCACAGATACGCAGTATTTT. Protein: CASSRSGGTDTQYF. Combining the CDR3 with reference TRBV5-8 and TRBJ2-3 gives the whole variable domain EAGVTQSPTHLIKTRGQQATLRCSPISGHTSVYWYQQALGLGLQFLLWYDEGEERNRGNFPPRFSGRQFPNYSSELNVNALELEDSALYLCASSRSGGTDTQYFGPGTRLTVL.

In its sample, this clonotype was seen a few times. The V and J genes are TRBV29-1 and TRBJ2-5, with TRBD1 matching 9 bases. The trim removed 4 bases at V and 4 bases at J, leaving 4 bases unmatched. The CDR3 has 13 amino acids. CDR1 is SQVTM and CDR2 is ANQGSEA in the germline V gene. The CDR3 DNA reads TGCAGCGTTGTCCTGACAGGGGGAGAGACCCAGTACTTC. This gives the protein CSVVLTGGETQYF.

The rearrangement joins TRBV28 to TRBJ2-3; D call uncertain. The length of the CDR3 is 14 residues. V was cut by 3 bases and J by 4 bases, with 11 bases left in between. CDR1 and CDR2 from the germline V gene are MDHEN and SYDVKM. CDR3 nucleotides: TGTGCCAGCAGTTTGATTCGGCAGGCAGATACGCAGTATTTT. Its protein product is CASSLIRQADTQYF.

V is TRBV20-1 and J is TRBJ2-3; 12 bases align to TRBD2. This CDR3 comprises 14 residues. Germline V lookup: CDR1 DFQATT, CDR2 SNEGSKA (reference sequence). The V and J ends lost 3 bases and 6 bases, in that order; junction bases with no gene match: 4. Here the CDR3 DNA reads TGCAGTGCTAGGCTAGCGGGGGGGTACGATACGCAGTATTTT. Translation gives CSARLAGGYDTQYF.

The chain links TRBV6-5 to TRBJ2-7; D gene ambiguous. V lost 0 bases and J 2 bases, leaving 14 bases between the germline ends. Germline CDR1 MNHEY, CDR2 SVGAGI. CDR3 size: 16 residues. This CDR3 reads CASSYSKAGDTYEQYF. The CDR3 DNA is TGTGCCAGCAGTTACTCGAAGGCAGGCGATACCTACGAGCAGTACTTC.

The J gene is TRBJ2-3, the V gene TRBV6-8; 7 bases align to TRBD1. This CDR3 has 15 amino acids. Germline-derived CDR1 and CDR2 are MNHGY and SAAAGT. The junction had 7 bases not matched to a gene; V was cut back by 5 bases and J by 2 bases. CDR3 region: CASSDQQGYTDTQYF. The DNA for the CDR3 is TGTGCCAGCAGTGACCAACAGGGGTACACAGATACGCAGTATTTT.

The V and J genes are TRBV12-3 or TRBV12-4 and TRBJ2-5; 7 bases align to TRBD2. V was pared by 3 bases and J by 4 bases, with 11 bases of the junction left unmatched. The CDR3 runs 16 residues. The CDR3 protein is CASSFRASGSGETQYF. CDR3 in DNA: TGTGCCAGCAGTTTCAGGGCTAGCGGATCGGGAGAGACCCAGTACTTC.

In this sample, this clonotype turned up once. The V call is TRBV10-2, the J call TRBJ2-5; maybe TRBD1 (5 bases). The CDR3 covers 14 residues. Trimming removed 8 bases from V and 5 bases from J, with 18 bases in between. Germline CDR1 WSHSY, CDR2 SAAADI. The CDR3 here is CASGSGPKGETQYF. CDR3 bases: TGCGCCAGCGGATCAGGGCCGAAGGGGGAGACCCAGTACTTC.

This clonotype appeared a few times. The V gene is TRBV20-1, the J gene TRBJ2-5, with TRBD1 matching 10 bases. In germline, CDR1 is DFQATT, CDR2 SNEGSKA (reference sequence). The CDR3 has 12 amino acids. The CDR3 here is CSGQGGPETQYF. The DNA for the CDR3 is TGCAGCGGACAGGGGGGACCAGAGACCCAGTACTTC.

This clonotype was counted only a few times. This sequence joins TRBV5-5 and TRBJ2-5; 8 bases fit TRBD1. Germline V CDR1 and CDR2: SGHKS, YYEKEE (reference sequence). With V trimmed by 4 bases and J by 4 bases, 9 bases remained unmatched. The length of the CDR3 is 15 residues. The CDR3 loop reads CASSIGQGSLETQYF. The CDR3 nucleotides are TGTGCCAGCAGCATCGGACAGGGATCCCTAGAGACCCAGTACTTC.